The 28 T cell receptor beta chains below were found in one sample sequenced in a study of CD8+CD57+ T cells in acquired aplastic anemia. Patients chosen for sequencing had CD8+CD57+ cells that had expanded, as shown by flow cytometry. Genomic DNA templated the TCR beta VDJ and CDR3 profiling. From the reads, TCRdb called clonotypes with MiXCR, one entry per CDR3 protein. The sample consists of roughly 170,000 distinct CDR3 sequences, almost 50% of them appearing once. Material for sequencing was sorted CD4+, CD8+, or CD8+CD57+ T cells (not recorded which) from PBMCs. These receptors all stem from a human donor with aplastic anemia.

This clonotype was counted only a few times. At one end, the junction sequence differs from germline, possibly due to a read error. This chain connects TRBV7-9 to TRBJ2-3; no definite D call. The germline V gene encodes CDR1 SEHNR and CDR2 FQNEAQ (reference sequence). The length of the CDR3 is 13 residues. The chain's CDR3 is CASSQALRDTQYF. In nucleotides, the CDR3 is TGCGCCAGCAGCCAAGCCTTGAGGGATACGCAGTATTTT. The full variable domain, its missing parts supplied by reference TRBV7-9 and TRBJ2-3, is DTGVSQNPRHKITKRGQNVTFRCDPISEHNRLYWYRQTLGQGPEFLTYFQNEAQLEKSRLLSDRFSAERPKGSFSTLEIQRTEQGDSAMYLCASSQALRDTQYFGPGTRLTVL.

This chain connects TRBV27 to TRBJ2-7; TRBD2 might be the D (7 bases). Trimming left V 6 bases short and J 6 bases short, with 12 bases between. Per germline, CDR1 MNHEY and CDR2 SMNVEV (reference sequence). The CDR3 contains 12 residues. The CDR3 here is CASSSRGGEQYF. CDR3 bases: TGTGCCAGCAGCTCGAGGGGGGGCGAGCAGTACTTC.

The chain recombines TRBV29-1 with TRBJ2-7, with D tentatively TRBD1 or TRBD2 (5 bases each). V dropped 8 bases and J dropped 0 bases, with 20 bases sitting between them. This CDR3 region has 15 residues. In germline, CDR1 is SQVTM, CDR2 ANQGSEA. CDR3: CSLSVGTHSSYEQYF. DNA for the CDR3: TGCAGCTTGTCTGTGGGGACGCACAGCTCCTACGAGCAGTACTTC.

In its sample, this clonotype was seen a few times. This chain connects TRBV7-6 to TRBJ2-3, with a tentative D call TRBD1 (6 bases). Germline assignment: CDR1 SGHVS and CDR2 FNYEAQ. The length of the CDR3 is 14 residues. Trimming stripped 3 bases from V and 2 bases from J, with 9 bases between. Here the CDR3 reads CASSLRGNTDTQYF. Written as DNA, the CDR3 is TGTGCCAGCAGCTTGAGGGGGAACACAGATACGCAGTATTTT.

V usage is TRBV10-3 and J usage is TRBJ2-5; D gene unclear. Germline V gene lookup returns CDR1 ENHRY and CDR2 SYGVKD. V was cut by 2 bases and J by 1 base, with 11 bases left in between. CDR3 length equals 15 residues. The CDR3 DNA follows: TGTGCCATCAGTGAGGAAGAGCTAATCCAAGAGACCCAGTACTTC. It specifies CAISEEELIQETQYF.

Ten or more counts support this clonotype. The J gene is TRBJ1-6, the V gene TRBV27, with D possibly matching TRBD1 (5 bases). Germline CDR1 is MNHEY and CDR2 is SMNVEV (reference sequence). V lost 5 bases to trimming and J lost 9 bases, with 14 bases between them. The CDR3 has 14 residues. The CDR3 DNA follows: TGTGCCAGCAGTCTCGACTGGGGGAGTTCACCCCTCCACTTT. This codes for CASSLDWGSSPLHF.

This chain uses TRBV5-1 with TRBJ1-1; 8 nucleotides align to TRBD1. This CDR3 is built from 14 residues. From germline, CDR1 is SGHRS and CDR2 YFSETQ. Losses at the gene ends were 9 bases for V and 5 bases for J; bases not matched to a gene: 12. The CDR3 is CANRAGTGGTEAFF. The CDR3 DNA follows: TGCGCCAACAGAGCTGGGACAGGAGGTACTGAAGCTTTCTTT.

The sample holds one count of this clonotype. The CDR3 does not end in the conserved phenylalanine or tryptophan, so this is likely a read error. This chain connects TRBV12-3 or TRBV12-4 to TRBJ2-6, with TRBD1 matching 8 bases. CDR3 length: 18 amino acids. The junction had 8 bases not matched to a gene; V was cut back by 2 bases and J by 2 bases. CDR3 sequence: CASSLHGRGRTGANVLTL. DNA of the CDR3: TGTGCCAGCAGTTTACATGGCAGGGGGCGAACTGGGGCCAACGTCCTGACTCTC.

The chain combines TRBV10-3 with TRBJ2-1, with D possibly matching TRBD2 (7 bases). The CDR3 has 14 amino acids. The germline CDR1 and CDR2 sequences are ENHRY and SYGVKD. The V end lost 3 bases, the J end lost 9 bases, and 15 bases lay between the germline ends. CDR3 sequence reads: CAISDRGGACEQFF. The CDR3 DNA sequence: TGTGCCATCAGTGATAGAGGGGGGGCGTGTGAGCAGTTCTTC.

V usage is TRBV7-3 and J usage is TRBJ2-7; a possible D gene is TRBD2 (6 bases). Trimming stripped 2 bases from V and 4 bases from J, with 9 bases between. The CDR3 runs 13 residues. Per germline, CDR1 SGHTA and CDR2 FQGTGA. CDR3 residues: CASSLGGVYEQYF. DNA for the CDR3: TGTGCCAGCAGCTTAGGAGGGGTATACGAGCAGTACTTC.

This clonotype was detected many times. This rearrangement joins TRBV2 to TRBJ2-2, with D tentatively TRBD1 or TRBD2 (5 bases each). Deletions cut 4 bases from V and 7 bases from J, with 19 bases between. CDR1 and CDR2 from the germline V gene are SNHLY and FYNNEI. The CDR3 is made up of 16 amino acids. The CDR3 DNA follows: TGTGCCAGCAGTGTGGGGGTCCCGGCCGGAGGCGGGGAGCTGTTTTTT. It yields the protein CASSVGVPAGGGELFF.

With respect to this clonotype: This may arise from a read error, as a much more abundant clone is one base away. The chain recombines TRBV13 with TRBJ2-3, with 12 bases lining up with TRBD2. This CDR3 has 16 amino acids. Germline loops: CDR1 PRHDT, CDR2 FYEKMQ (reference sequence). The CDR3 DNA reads TGTGCCAGCAGCCTTCTAGCGGGGGGGCAGATTAGAACGCAGTGTTTT. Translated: CASSLLAGGQIRTQCF.

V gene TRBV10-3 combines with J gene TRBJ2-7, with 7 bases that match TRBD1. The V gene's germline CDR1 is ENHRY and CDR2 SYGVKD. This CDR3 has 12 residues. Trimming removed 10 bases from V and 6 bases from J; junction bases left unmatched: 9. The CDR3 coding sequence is TGTGCCAGCGCCGAGGGGGCATCCGAGCAGTACTTC. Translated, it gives CASAEGASEQYF.

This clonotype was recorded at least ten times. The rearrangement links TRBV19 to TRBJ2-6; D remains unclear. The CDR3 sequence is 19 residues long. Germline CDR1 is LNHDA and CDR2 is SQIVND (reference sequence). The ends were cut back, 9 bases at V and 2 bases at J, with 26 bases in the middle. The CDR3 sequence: CASRRTLRGSFTGANVLTF. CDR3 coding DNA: TGTGCCAGCCGTCGAACCCTTCGTGGTTCTTTTACTGGGGCCAACGTCCTGACTTTC.

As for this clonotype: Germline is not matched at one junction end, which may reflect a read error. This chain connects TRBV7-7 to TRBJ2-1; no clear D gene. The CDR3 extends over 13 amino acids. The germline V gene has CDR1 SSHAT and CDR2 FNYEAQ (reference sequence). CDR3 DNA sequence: TGTGCTAGCAGCCCTCGGACCAGCAATGAGCAGTTCTTC. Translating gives CASSPRTSNEQFF.

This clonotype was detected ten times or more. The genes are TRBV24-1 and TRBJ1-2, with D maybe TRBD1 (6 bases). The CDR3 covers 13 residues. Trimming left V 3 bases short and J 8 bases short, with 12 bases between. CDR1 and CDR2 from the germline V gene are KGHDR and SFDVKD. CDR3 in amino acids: CATSDPQGKGYTF. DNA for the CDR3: TGTGCCACCAGTGATCCGCAGGGGAAGGGCTACACCTTC.

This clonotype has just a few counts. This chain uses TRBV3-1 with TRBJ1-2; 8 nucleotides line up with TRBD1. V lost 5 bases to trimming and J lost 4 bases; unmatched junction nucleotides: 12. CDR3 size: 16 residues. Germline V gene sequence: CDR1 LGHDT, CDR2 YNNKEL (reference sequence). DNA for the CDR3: TGTGCCAGCAGCGGTCGAGACAGGGGCCCCTCCTATGGCTACACCTTC. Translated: CASSGRDRGPSYGYTF.

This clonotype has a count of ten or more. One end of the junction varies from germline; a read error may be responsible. The CDR3 sequence: CSARAGGLRNEQFF. The CDR3 nucleotides read TGCAGTGCCAGAGCGGGGGGTTTGAGAAATGAGCAGTTCTTC. The chain carries TRBV20-1 and TRBJ2-1, with TRBD2 matching 9 bases. This CDR3 is 14 amino acids long. The germline CDR1 and CDR2 sequences are DFQATT and SNEGSKA (reference sequence).

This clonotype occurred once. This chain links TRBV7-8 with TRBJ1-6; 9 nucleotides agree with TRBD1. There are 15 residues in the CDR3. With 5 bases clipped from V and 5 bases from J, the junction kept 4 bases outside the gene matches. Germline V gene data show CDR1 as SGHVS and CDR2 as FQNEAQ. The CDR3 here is CASSVRTGDNSPLHF. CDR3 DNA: TGTGCCAGCAGCGTGAGGACAGGGGATAATTCACCCCTCCACTTT. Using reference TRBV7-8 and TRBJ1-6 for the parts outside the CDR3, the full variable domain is GAGVSQSPRYKVAKRGQDVALRCDPISGHVSLFWYQQALGQGPEFLTYFQNEAQLDKSGLPSDRFFAERPEGSVSTLKIQRTQQEDSAVYLCASSVRTGDNSPLHFGNGTRLTVT.

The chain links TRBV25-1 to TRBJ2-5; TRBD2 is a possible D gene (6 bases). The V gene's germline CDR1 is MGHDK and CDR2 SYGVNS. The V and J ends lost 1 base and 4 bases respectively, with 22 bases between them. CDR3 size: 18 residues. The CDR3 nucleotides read TGTGCCAGCAGTGAATTTAGCCCCTTTACTAGCAGCCGAGAGACCCAGTACTTC. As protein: CASSEFSPFTSSRETQYF.

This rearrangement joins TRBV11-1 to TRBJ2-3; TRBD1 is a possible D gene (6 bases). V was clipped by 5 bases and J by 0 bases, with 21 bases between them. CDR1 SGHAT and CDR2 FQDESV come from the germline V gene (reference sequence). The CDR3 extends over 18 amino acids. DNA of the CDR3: TGTGCCAGCAGCGCTTCGGTCCGACAGGCTTATAGCACAGATACGCAGTATTTT. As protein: CASSASVRQAYSTDTQYF.

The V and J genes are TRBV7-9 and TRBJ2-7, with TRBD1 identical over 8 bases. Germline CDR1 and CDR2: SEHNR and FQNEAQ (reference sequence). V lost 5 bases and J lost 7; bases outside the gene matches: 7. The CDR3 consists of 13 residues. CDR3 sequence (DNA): TGTGCCAGCAGCCGACTGACAGGGGTTGAGCAGTACTTC. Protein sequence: CASSRLTGVEQYF.

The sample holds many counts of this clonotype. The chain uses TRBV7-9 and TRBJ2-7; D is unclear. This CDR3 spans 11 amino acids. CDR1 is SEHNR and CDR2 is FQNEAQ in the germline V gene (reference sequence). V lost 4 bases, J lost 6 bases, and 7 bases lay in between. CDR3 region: CASSSPGEQYF. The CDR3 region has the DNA TGTGCCAGCAGCTCTCCCGGCGAGCAGTACTTC.

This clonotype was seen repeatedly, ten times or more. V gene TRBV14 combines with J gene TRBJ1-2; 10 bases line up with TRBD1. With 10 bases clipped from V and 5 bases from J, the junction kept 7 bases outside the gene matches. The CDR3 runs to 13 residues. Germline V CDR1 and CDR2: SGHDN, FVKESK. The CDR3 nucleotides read TGTGCCACCGGACAGGGGGTAGGGTATGGCTACACCTTC. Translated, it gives CATGQGVGYGYTF.

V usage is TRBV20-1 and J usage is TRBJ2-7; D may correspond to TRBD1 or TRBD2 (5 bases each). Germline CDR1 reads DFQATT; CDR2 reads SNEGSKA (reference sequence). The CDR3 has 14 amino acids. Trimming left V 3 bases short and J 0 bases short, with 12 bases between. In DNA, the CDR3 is TGCAGTGCTAGGGGGACCGGGATCTCCTACGAGCAGTACTTC. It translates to CSARGTGISYEQYF.

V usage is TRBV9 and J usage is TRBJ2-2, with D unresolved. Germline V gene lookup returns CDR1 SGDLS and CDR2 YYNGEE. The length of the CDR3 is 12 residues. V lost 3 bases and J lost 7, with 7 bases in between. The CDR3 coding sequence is TGTGCCAGCAGCGCCATGGGCGGGGAGCTGTTTTTT. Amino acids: CASSAMGGELFF.

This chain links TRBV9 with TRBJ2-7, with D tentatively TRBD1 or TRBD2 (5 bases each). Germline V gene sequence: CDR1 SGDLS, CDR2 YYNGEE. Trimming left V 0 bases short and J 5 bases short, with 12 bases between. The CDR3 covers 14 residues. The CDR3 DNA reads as TGTGCCAGCAGCGTAGCGTGGGGGAATCACGAGCAGTACTTC. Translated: CASSVAWGNHEQYF.

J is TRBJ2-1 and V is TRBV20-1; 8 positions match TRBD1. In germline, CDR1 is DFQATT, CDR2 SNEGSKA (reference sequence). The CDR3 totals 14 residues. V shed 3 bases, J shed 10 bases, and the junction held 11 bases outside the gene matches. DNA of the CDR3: TGCAGTGCTAGTGGAAGACAGGGGACCGCGGAGCAGTTCTTC. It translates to CSASGRQGTAEQFF.